This TCR beta chain was observed in a study of T cells in Graves' hyperthyroidism and ophthalmopathy. General observations from the study: In blood, most of the thyroid clonotypes expanded above 0.001 were also present.

At least ten counts were recorded for this clonotype. Its antigen is not known. This CDR3 has 12 amino acids. CDR1 and CDR2 from the germline V gene are DFQATT and SNEGSKA (reference sequence). Losses at the gene ends were 4 bases for V and 7 bases for J; bases not matched to a gene: 4. Amplified regions were TCR beta CDR3 sequences from RNA transcripts. During a first-round RT-PCR of the TCR CDR3, the HTBI primer set was used. TCRdb re-derived calls from the multiplex PCR reads in MiXCR, one entry per CDR3 protein. The profile covers about 260,000 distinct CDR3 sequences, with about a sixth appearing a single time and 25% to 30% taken by the ten largest. Investigators excluded patients with uncontrolled infection, other autoimmune disease, pregnancy or lactation.

The specimen sequenced was blood. The receptor was derived from a woman between 18 and 29 years old with Graves' ophthalmopathy. The chain joins TRBV20-1 to TRBJ1-1; TRBD1 matches 9 bases. Here the CDR3 reads CSATTGGSEAFF. The CDR3 DNA reads TGCAGTGCTACTACAGGGGGCAGTGAAGCTTTCTTT.